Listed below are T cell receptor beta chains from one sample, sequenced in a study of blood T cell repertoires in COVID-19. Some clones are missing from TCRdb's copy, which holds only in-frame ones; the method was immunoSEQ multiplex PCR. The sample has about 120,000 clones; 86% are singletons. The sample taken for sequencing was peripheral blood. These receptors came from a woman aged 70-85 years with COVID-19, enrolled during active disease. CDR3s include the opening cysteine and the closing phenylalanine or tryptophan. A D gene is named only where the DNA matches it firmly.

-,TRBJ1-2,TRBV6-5,CASRGEGVNYGYTF,TGTGCCAGCAGAGGGGAGGGGGTAAACTATGGCTACACCTTC
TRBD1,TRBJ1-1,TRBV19,CASGTENTEAFF,TGTGCCAGCGGGACAGAGAACACTGAAGCTTTCTTT
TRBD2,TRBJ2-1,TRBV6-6,CAAGGSGGYEQFF,TGTGCCGCGGGGGGGAGCGGGGGGTATGAGCAGTTCTTC
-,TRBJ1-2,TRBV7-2,CASSTGHAVGYTF,TGTGCCAGCAGCACCGGACACGCGGTGGGCTACACCTTC
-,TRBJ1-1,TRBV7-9,CASTLEGLNTEAFF,TGTGCCAGCACCCTGGAGGGACTCAACACTGAAGCTTTCTTT
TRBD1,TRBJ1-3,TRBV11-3,CASSSGGSGNTIYF,TGTGCCAGCAGCTCAGGGGGCTCTGGAAACACCATATATTTT
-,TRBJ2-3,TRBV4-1,CASSPPGWGTDTQYF,TGCGCCAGCAGCCCGCCAGGGTGGGGCACAGATACGCAGTATTTT
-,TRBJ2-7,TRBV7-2,CASSSGLIPYEQYF,TGTGCCAGCAGCTCGGGACTGATACCGTACGAGCAGTACTTC
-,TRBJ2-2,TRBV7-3,CASSLMGGSTGELFF,TGTGCCAGCAGCTTAATGGGGGGAAGCACCGGGGAGCTGTTTTTT
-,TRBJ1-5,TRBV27,CASSSGTQGSQPQHF,TGTGCCAGCAGTTCCGGGACGCAGGGGAGTCAGCCCCAGCATTTT